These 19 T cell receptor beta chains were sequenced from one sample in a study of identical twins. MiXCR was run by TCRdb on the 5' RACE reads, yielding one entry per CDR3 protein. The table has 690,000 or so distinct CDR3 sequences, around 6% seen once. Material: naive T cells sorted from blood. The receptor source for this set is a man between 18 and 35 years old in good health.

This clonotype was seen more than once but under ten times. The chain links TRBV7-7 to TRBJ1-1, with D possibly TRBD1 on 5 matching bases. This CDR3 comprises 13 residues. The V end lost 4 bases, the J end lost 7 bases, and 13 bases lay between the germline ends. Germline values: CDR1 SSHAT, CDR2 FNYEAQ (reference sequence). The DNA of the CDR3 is TGTGCCAGCAGCTACGACCGGGACGGTGAAGCTTTCTTT. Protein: CASSYDRDGEAFF.

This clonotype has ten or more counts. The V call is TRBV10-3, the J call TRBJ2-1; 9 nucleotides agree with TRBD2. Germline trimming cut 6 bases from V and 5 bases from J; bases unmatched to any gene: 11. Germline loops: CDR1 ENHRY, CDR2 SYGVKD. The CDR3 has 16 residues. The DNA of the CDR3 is TGTGCCATCAGCATCCGCCAAGCGGGAGGAGACAATGAGCAGTTCTTC. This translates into CAISIRQAGGDNEQFF.

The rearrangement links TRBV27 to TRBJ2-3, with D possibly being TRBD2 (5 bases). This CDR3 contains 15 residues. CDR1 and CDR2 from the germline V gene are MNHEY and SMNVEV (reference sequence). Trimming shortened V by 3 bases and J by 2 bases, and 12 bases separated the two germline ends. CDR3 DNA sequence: TGTGCCAGCAGTTTGGGAGCGGCCTACACAGATACGCAGTATTTT. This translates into CASSLGAAYTDTQYF.

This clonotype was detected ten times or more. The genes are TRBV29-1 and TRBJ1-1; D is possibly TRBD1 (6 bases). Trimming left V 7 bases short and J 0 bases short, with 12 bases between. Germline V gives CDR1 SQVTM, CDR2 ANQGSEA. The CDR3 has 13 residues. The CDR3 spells CSARTGMNTEAFF. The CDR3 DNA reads TGCAGCGCAAGAACAGGGATGAACACTGAAGCTTTCTTT.

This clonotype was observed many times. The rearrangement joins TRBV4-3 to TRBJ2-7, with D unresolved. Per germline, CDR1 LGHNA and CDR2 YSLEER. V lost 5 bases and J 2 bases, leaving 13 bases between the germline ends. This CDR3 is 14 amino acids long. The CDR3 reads CASSSHHGPYEQYF. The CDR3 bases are TGCGCCAGCAGCTCCCACCACGGTCCCTACGAGCAGTACTTC.

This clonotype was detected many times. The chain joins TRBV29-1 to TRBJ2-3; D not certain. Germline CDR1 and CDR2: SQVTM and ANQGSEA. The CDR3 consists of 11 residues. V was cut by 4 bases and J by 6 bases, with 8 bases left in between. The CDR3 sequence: CSVVSGDTQYF. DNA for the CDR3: TGCAGCGTTGTTAGTGGGGATACGCAGTATTTT.

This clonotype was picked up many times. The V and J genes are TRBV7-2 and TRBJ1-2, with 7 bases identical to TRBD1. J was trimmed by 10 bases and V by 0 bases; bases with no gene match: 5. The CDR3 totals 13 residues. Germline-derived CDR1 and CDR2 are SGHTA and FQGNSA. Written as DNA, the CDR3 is TGTGCCAGCAGCTTAGCGACAGGGAGGGCCTACACCTTC. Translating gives CASSLATGRAYTF.

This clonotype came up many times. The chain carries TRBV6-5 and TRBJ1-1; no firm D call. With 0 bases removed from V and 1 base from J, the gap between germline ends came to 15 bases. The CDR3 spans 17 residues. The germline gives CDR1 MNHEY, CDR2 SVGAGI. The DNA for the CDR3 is TGTGCCAGCAGTTACTCCCCGTACGAATTCTCGAACACTGAAGCTTTCTTT. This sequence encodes CASSYSPYEFSNTEAFF.

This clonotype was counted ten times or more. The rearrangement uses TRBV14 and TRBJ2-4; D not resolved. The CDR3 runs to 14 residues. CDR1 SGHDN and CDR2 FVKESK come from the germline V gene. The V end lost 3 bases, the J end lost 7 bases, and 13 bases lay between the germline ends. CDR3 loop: CASSHMAASNIQYF. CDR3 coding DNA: TGTGCCAGCAGCCACATGGCAGCCTCGAACATTCAGTACTTC.

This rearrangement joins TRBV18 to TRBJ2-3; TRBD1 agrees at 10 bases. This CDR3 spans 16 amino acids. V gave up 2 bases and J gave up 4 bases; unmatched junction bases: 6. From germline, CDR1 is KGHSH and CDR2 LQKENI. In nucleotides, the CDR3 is TGTGCCAGCTCACCAGTTCGACAGGGGGCGTCAGATACGCAGTATTTT. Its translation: CASSPVRQGASDTQYF.

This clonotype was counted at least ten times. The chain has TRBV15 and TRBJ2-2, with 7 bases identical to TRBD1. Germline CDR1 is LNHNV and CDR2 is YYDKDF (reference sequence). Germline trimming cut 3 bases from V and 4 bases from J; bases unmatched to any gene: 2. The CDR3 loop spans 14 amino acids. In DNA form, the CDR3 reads TGTGCCACCAGCAGGGACAGGCTCACCGGGGAGCTGTTTTTT. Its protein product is CATSRDRLTGELFF.

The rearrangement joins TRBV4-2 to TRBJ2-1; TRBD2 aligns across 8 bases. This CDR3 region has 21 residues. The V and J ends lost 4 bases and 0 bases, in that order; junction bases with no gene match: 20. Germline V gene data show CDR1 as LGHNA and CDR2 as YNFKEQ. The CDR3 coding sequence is TGTGCCAGCAGCCCGTCGCCCCGGGGACTAGTTTCCCTGGGCTCCTACAATGAGCAGTTCTTC. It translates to CASSPSPRGLVSLGSYNEQFF.

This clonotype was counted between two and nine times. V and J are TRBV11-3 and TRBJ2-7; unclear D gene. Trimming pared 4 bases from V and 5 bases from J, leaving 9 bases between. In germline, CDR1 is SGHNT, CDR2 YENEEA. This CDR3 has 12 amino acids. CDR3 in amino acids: CASSWGSDEQYV. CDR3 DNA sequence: TGTGCCAGCAGCTGGGGAAGTGACGAGCAGTACGTC.

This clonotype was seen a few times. The CDR3 loop reads CASSPPSRGAEAFF. The CDR3 region has the DNA TGTGCCAGCTCACCACCGAGTAGGGGTGCTGAAGCTTTCTTT. V and J are TRBV18 and TRBJ1-1; D is perhaps TRBD1 (5 bases). Germline CDR1 is KGHSH and CDR2 is LQKENI. V was cut by 0 bases and J by 6 bases, with 11 bases left in between. This CDR3 comprises 14 residues.

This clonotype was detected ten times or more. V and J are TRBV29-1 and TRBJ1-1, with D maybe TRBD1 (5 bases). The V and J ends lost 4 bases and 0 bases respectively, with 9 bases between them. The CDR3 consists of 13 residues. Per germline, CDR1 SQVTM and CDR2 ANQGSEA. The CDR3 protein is CSVGGRVNTEAFF. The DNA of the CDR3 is TGCAGCGTTGGGGGCAGAGTGAACACTGAAGCTTTCTTT.

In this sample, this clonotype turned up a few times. CDR3 in amino acids: CASSLAPGLAGQETQYF. The CDR3 DNA follows: TGTGCCAGCAGCTTAGCGCCGGGTCTAGCGGGCCAAGAGACCCAGTACTTC. The chain uses TRBV7-8 and TRBJ2-5; TRBD2 agrees at 8 bases. V trimming: 0 bases; J trimming: 1 base; junction bases outside the gene matches: 7. CDR3 length equals 17 residues. CDR1 SGHVS and CDR2 FQNEAQ come from the germline V gene. Variable domain in full (rest from reference TRBV7-8 and TRBJ2-5): GAGVSQSPRYKVAKRGQDVALRCDPISGHVSLFWYQQALGQGPEFLTYFQNEAQLDKSGLPSDRFFAERPEGSVSTLKIQRTQQEDSAVYLCASSLAPGLAGQETQYFGPGTRLLVL.

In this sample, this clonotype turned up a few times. Here the CDR3 reads CSARDLRTSGNTIYF. CDR3 bases: TGCAGTGCTAGAGATCTGAGGACTTCTGGAAACACCATATATTTT. V is TRBV20-1 and J is TRBJ1-3; D is uncertain. The CDR3 loop spans 15 amino acids. Deletions cut 0 bases from V and 1 base from J, with 10 bases between. Per germline, CDR1 DFQATT and CDR2 SNEGSKA (reference sequence).

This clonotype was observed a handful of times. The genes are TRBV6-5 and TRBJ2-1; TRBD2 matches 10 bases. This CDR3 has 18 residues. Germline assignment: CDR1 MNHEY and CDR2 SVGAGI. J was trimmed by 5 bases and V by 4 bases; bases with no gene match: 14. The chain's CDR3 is CASSFNPKSSGSHNEQFF. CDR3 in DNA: TGTGCCAGCAGTTTCAACCCTAAGTCTAGCGGGAGTCACAATGAGCAGTTCTTC.

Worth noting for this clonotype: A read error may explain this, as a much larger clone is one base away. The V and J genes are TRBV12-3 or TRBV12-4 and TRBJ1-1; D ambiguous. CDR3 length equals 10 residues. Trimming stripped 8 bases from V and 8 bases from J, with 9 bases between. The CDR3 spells CASGSREAFF. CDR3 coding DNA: TGTGCCAGCGGGTCCAGGGAAGCTTTCTTT.